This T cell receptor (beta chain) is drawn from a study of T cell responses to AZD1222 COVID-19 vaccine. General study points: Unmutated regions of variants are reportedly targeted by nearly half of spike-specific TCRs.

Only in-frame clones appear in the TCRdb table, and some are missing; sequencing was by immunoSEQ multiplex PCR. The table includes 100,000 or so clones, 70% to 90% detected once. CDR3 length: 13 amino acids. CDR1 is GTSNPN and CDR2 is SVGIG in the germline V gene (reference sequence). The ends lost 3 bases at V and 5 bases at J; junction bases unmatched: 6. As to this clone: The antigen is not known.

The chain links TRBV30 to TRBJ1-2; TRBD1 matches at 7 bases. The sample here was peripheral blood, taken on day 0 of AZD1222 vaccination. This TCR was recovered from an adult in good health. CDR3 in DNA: TGTGCCTGGAGGTTCGACAGGGTATATGGCTACACCTTC. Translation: CAWRFDRVYGYTF.